The 5 T cell receptor beta chains presented below share a single source sample, sequenced in a study of CD8 T cells in ankylosing spondylitis. TCRdb re-analysed the 5' RACE reads in MiXCR, keeping a single row per CDR3 protein. The sample records about 230,000 distinct CDR3 sequences, approximately 8.4% being singletons. What was sequenced was blood, either unsorted or a sorted T cell fraction (not recorded which). Receptors originate from a female donor with ankylosing spondylitis or in good health (not recorded which).

This clonotype was seen more than once but under ten times. The V and J genes are TRBV4-2 and TRBJ2-5; possible D gene TRBD2, 5 bases. Germline V gives CDR1 LGHNA, CDR2 YNFKEQ. Trimming pared 0 bases from V and 2 bases from J, leaving 10 bases between. This CDR3 comprises 15 residues. The CDR3 DNA is TGTGCCAGCAGCCAAGATAGCGACGGACAAGAGACCCAGTACTTC. Residues: CASSQDSDGQETQYF.

The chain links TRBV11-3 to TRBJ1-6, with 7 positions matching TRBD1. V was pared by 4 bases and J by 3 bases, with 3 bases of the junction left unmatched. CDR3 length: 15 residues. CDR1 and CDR2 from the germline V gene are SGHNT and YENEEA. CDR3 in amino acids: CASSSGTVYNSPLHF. The CDR3 bases are TGTGCCAGCAGCTCTGGGACAGTCTATAATTCACCCCTCCACTTT.

This clonotype was found many times. The genes are TRBV4-3 and TRBJ2-2, with D unresolved. CDR3 length: 14 amino acids. Trimming shortened V by 0 bases and J by 4 bases, and 6 bases separated the two germline ends. Germline values: CDR1 LGHNA, CDR2 YSLEER. In nucleotides, the CDR3 is TGCGCCAGCAGCCAAGAATTGATCACCGGGGAGCTGTTTTTT. Translating it yields CASSQELITGELFF.

This clonotype was detected ten times or more. The chain joins TRBV20-1 to TRBJ2-7; D not certain. The V gene's germline CDR1 is DFQATT and CDR2 SNEGSKA (reference sequence). V was shortened by 3 bases and J by 0 bases, with 18 bases between the two germline ends. This CDR3 has 16 amino acids. CDR3 residues: CSARSDSGLSSYEQYF. In DNA, the CDR3 is TGCAGTGCTAGGTCGGATTCGGGCCTAAGCTCCTACGAGCAGTACTTC.

This clonotype occurred many times. The chain is built from TRBV11-1 and TRBJ1-1; no clear D gene. V was pared by 4 bases and J by 5 bases, with 11 bases between. The CDR3 is 13 amino acids. CDR1 is SGHAT, CDR2 FQDESV, per germline (reference sequence). The CDR3 here is CASSSTVETEAFF. In nucleotides, the CDR3 is TGTGCCAGCAGCTCAACAGTAGAAACTGAAGCTTTCTTT.